This TCR beta chain is drawn from a study of cytomegalovirus exposure and HLA in healthy donors. Whole-study findings and limits: In terms of immune exposure information, only CMV serostatus was available.

Donors consisted of healthy bone marrow donors. Comments on this clone: What it binds is not known.

PCR primers comprised 60 Vbeta and 13 Jbeta primers. Assay used: immunoSEQ multiplex PCR; TCRdb lists only in-frame clones, some missing. The sample has 150,000 to 170,000 clones; about 83% are singletons. Sequencing was done on a sample of PBMCs. The sequence derives from a woman aged 40 to 55 in good health and CMV-seronegative.

In DNA, the CDR3 is TGCGCCAGCGGAGGACTAGCGGGAGGCGGGGAGCTGTTTTTT. This codes for CASGGLAGGGELFF. The chain combines TRBV10-2 with TRBJ2-2; 14 bases match TRBD2. CDR3 length equals 14 residues. With 8 bases clipped from V and 7 bases from J, the junction kept 3 bases outside the gene matches. The germline V gene has CDR1 WSHSY and CDR2 SAAADI.